This T cell receptor beta chain is drawn from a study of cytomegalovirus exposure and HLA in healthy donors. Study context: Approximately 190 million T cells yielded 120 million or so unique TCR beta sequences, as an earlier analysis found. Study-wide results and caveats: Immune exposure was documented only through CMV serostatus. A few CMV-associated chains were confirmed in vitro to be specific for CMV antigens.

The V gene's germline CDR1 is MNHEY and CDR2 SMNVEV (reference sequence). The CDR3 is made up of 15 amino acids. V lost 6 bases to trimming and J lost 2 bases; unmatched junction nucleotides: 5. This clone was observed a few times. Its antigen is still unknown. Use of 60 Vbeta and 13 Jbeta primers characterized the PCR. Only in-frame clones appear in the TCRdb table, and some are missing; sequencing was by immunoSEQ multiplex PCR. Of over 130,000 clones listed, about three fifths were seen once; the top ten hold 5.5% to 9%. The sequence came from a woman aged 55-69 years in good health and CMV-seropositive. This chain connects TRBV27 to TRBJ2-7; 12 bases agree with TRBD2. Sequencing used PBMCs. The CDR3 loop is CASRPTSGGTYEQYF. CDR3 DNA: TGTGCCAGCAGACCCACTAGCGGGGGGACCTACGAGCAGTACTTC.